This TCR beta chain derives from a study of T cells in tuberculosis. As for the study in general: Sequenced TCRs come from CD1B-GMM tetramer-binding T cells. IGRA-negative adolescents, IGRA-positive adolescents with latent tuberculosis and adults with active tuberculosis formed this South African cohort. General study results and limits: Active tuberculosis patients had shorter CDR3-alpha; the beta difference was nonsignificant.

Adolescents were screened for latent TB by skin test and IGRA. Germline CDR1 and CDR2: KGHSH and LQKENI. With 6 bases removed from V and 0 bases from J, the gap between germline ends came to 15 bases. This CDR3 is built from 16 residues. Worth noting for this clone: No antigen is known for it.

Assay: immunoSEQ multiplex PCR; the TCRdb copy retains only in-frame clones and omits some. The data contain over 40,000 clones, 90% to 95% of them singletons. The sequence derives from a donor aged 10-30 years with latent tuberculosis or without tuberculosis infection. Input material: PBMCs. The V gene is TRBV18, the J gene TRBJ1-3; D might be TRBD1 (5 bases). CDR3 sequence (DNA): TGTGCCAGCTCCCCGGAACAGGCAAGCTCTGGAAACACCATATATTTT. Its protein product is CASSPEQASSGNTIYF.